The clone carrying this T cell receptor (beta chain) was recorded many times. Its antigen is currently unknown. The sample originates from a study of T cells in Graves' hyperthyroidism and ophthalmopathy. The length of the CDR3 is 15 residues. The trim removed 4 bases at V and 5 bases at J, leaving 10 bases unmatched. Germline assignment: CDR1 LNHDA and CDR2 SQIVND (reference sequence). Findings and caveats of the study: Among thyroid clonotypes expanded above 0.001, most also appeared in blood. Ophthalmopathy was model-predicted a median about 6 months pre-onset.

Exclusions: uncontrolled infection, other autoimmune disease, pregnancy, lactation. Thyroid ultrasound, orbital computed tomography, clinical symptoms, and serum thyroxine and TRAb underpinned diagnoses. From RNA transcripts, TCR beta CDR3 regions were amplified. The HTBI primer set drove a first-round RT-PCR of the TCR CDR3. One entry per CDR3 protein results from TCRdb running MiXCR on the multiplex PCR reads. The sample has about 480,000 distinct CDR3 sequences, about an eighth seen once. The sequence was collected from a woman in her late teens or twenties with Graves' hyperthyroidism. The sequenced sample consisted of blood. The chain has TRBV19 and TRBJ1-1; 7 bases match TRBD1. The CDR3 spells CASSRQGDIRTEAFF. The CDR3 nucleotides are TGTGCCAGTAGTAGGCAGGGGGACATCAGAACTGAAGCTTTCTTT.